The 23 T cell receptor beta chains listed next were all sequenced from one sample in a study of cytomegalovirus exposure and HLA in healthy donors. The PCR used 60 Vbeta and 13 Jbeta primers. TCRdb's table, derived via immunoSEQ multiplex PCR, lists solely in-frame clones and lacks some. The repertoire holds about 220,000 clones, with around 80% as singletons. What was sequenced was PBMCs. The origin of the receptors is a woman aged 40 to 55 in good health and CMV-seropositive.

The chain combines TRBV4-1 with TRBJ1-5; 7 bases align to TRBD1. CDR1 MGHRA and CDR2 YSYEKL come from the germline V gene. V shed 0 bases and J 5 bases; nucleotides not matched to a gene: 10. The CDR3 loop spans 17 amino acids. The CDR3 region has the DNA TGCGCCAGCAGCCAAGAATCGGGACAGCTTATGTATCAGCCCCAGCATTTT. It specifies CASSQESGQLMYQPQHF.

The V gene is TRBV15, the J gene TRBJ2-2; TRBD2 is a possible D gene (5 bases). The CDR3 contains 15 residues. The V end lost 0 bases, the J end lost 6 bases, and 11 bases lay between the germline ends. CDR1 is LNHNV, CDR2 YYDKDF, per germline (reference sequence). The CDR3 loop reads CATSRDSSFSGELFF. The CDR3 DNA reads TGTGCCACCAGCAGAGATTCTAGCTTTTCCGGGGAGCTGTTTTTT.

This clone has just a few counts. The rearrangement links TRBV4-3 to TRBJ1-1; D remains unclear. Trimming cost V 0 bases and J 0 bases, with 5 bases left between them. Germline values: CDR1 LGHNA, CDR2 YSLEER. The CDR3 loop spans 14 amino acids. CDR3 residues: CASSQDGVNTEAFF. CDR3 in DNA: TGCGCCAGCAGCCAAGACGGGGTGAACACTGAAGCTTTCTTT.

The genes are TRBV4-3 and TRBJ2-6; D may be TRBD1 (5 bases). This CDR3 region has 17 residues. Per germline, CDR1 LGHNA and CDR2 YSLEER. Trimming pared 3 bases from V and 0 bases from J, leaving 12 bases between. The CDR3 sequence is CASSHQQETSGANVLTF. The CDR3 coding sequence is TGCGCCAGCAGCCACCAACAGGAGACCTCTGGGGCCAACGTCCTGACTTTC.

With regard to this clone: This sample includes further DNA sequences coding for the same CDR3. This rearrangement joins TRBV29-1 to TRBJ1-5; 7 nucleotides align to TRBD1. Unmatched junction bases numbered 3, after V lost 6 bases and J lost 4 bases. The length of the CDR3 is 12 residues. CDR1 SQVTM and CDR2 ANQGSEA come from the germline V gene. The CDR3 loop reads CSVGTANQPQHF. The CDR3 nucleotides read TGCAGCGTCGGGACAGCTAATCAGCCCCAGCATTTT.

The CDR3 nucleotides read TGTGCCAGCACCCCCGGAGGGGATAACTATGGCTACACCTTC. It codes for CASTPGGDNYGYTF. The rearrangement uses TRBV28 and TRBJ1-2; maybe TRBD1 (5 bases). The CDR3 has 14 amino acids. Germline CDR1 and CDR2: MDHEN and SYDVKM. V was clipped by 7 bases and J by 1 base, with 13 bases between them.

This clone was seen just once. The rearrangement links TRBV19 to TRBJ1-5, with D maybe TRBD1 (5 bases). Trimming cost V 4 bases and J 3 bases, with 13 bases left between them. The V gene's germline CDR1 is LNHDA and CDR2 SQIVND (reference sequence). This CDR3 region has 15 residues. CDR3 DNA: TGTGCCAGTAGTACGGACGGGACTTCCAATCAGCCCCAGCATTTT. It translates to CASSTDGTSNQPQHF.

This clone was seen a handful of times. The gene calls are TRBV7-2 and TRBJ2-5; the match to TRBD2 covers 7 bases. Germline V gives CDR1 SGHTA, CDR2 FQGNSA. The V gene end was trimmed by 5 bases and the J gene end by 5 bases; junction bases not matched to a gene: 14. This CDR3 is built from 16 residues. The DNA for the CDR3 is TGTGCCAGCAGCCCCTCTAGCGGCCCCGCGTGGGAGACCCAGTACTTC. This gives the protein CASSPSSGPAWETQYF.

CDR3 nucleotide sequence: TGCAGCGTTGGCATTTCTGACAGGCAAACCTACGAGCAGTACTTC. Translated: CSVGISDRQTYEQYF. V is TRBV29-1 and J is TRBJ2-7; tentatively, D is TRBD1 (6 bases). Germline-derived CDR1 and CDR2 are SQVTM and ANQGSEA. V was cut by 4 bases and J by 2 bases, with 18 bases left in between. This CDR3 is built from 15 residues.

The count of this clone is one. The CDR3 nucleotides are TGTGCCTGGAGTTCCCGGGTAGATCAGCCCCAGCATTTT. This translates into CAWSSRVDQPQHF. V usage is TRBV30 and J usage is TRBJ1-5, with D uncertain. There are 13 residues in the CDR3. The V gene's germline CDR1 is GTSNPN and CDR2 SVGIG (reference sequence). The ends were cut back, 2 bases at V and 5 bases at J, with 10 bases in the middle.

The chain joins TRBV7-3 to TRBJ2-5, with D possibly TRBD1 on 5 matching bases. The CDR3 is 16 residues long. Germline-derived CDR1 and CDR2 are SGHTA and FQGTGA. Trimming pared 2 bases from V and 5 bases from J, leaving 18 bases between. This CDR3 is CASSLRLGQGGETQYF. The CDR3 coding sequence is TGTGCCAGCAGCTTACGGCTTGGCCAGGGTGGGGAGACCCAGTACTTC.

The chain recombines TRBV5-1 with TRBJ1-2; D remains unclear. V lost 5 bases and J lost 8, with 19 bases in between. The length of the CDR3 is 14 residues. The germline V gene has CDR1 SGHRS and CDR2 YFSETQ. The CDR3 sequence is CASSPGLEGIGYTF. The CDR3 DNA follows: TGCGCCAGCAGTCCTGGCCTCGAGGGTATAGGCTACACCTTC.

The rearrangement uses TRBV2 and TRBJ2-3, with TRBD1 as a possible D gene (6 bases). V shed 4 bases and J shed 2 bases, with 13 bases lying between them. Germline lookup yields CDR1 SNHLY and CDR2 FYNNEI. The CDR3 covers 15 residues. The CDR3 loop is CASSARTDATDTQYF. CDR3 in DNA: TGTGCCAGCAGTGCCAGGACAGACGCCACAGATACGCAGTATTTT.

V is TRBV5-6 and J is TRBJ2-7, with 9 bases that match TRBD1. The CDR3 loop spans 15 amino acids. CDR1 SGHDT and CDR2 YYEEEE come from the germline V gene. The junction had 6 bases not matched to a gene; V was cut back by 3 bases and J by 2 bases. CDR3 DNA sequence: TGTGCCAGCAGCTCGGGACAGGGACCCACCTACGAGCAGTACTTC. Its translation: CASSSGQGPTYEQYF. Full variable domain (outside the CDR3, taken from reference TRBV5-6 and TRBJ2-7): DAGVTQSPTHLIKTRGQQVTLRCSPKSGHDTVSWYQQALGQGPQFIFQYYEEEERQRGNFPDRFSGHQFPNYSSELNVNALLLGDSALYLCASSSGQGPTYEQYFGPGTRLTVT.

This clone was detected only once. The V call is TRBV11-2, the J call TRBJ2-5, with D perhaps TRBD1 (6 bases). The closer fit of TRBJ2-7 to the DNA end suggests the J call may be wrong. This CDR3 region has 15 residues. Germline V CDR1 and CDR2: SGHAT, FQNNGV. CDR3 sequence (DNA): TGTGCCAGCAGCCGATCCGGGACACCTCCCTACGAGCAGTACTTC. The encoded protein is CASSRSGTPPYEQYF.

The J gene is TRBJ2-7, the V gene TRBV5-1; tentatively, D is TRBD2 (5 bases). V shed 6 bases and J shed 4 bases, with 20 bases lying between them. Germline loops: CDR1 SGHRS, CDR2 YFSETQ. The CDR3 extends over 15 amino acids. The CDR3 is CASNHGGRGRYEQYF. In DNA form, the CDR3 reads TGCGCCAGCAACCACGGAGGCCGAGGACGATACGAGCAGTACTTC.

The chain recombines TRBV2 with TRBJ1-1, with a possible D match to TRBD1 (6 bases). Per germline, CDR1 SNHLY and CDR2 FYNNEI. The CDR3 length is 14 residues. The V gene lost 3 bases and the J gene lost 4 bases, with 12 bases spanning the gap. The CDR3 DNA sequence: TGTGCCAGCAGTGACTTGGGGGCGACCACTGAAGCTTTCTTT. This gives the protein CASSDLGATTEAFF.

The chain uses TRBV27 and TRBJ2-7; 8 nucleotides match TRBD2. The CDR3 extends over 13 amino acids. V was pared by 5 bases and J by 5 bases, with 5 bases of the junction left unmatched. Germline CDR1 and CDR2: MNHEY and SMNVEV (reference sequence). CDR3 bases: TGTGCCAGCAGTCTGCGGGGGGCCAACGAGCAGTACTTC. This sequence encodes CASSLRGANEQYF.

This chain connects TRBV4-1 to TRBJ1-2, with TRBD1 identical over 9 bases. The J segment lost 4 bases and the V segment lost 2 bases, leaving 5 bases of the junction unmatched. CDR1 and CDR2 (germline): MGHRA, YSYEKL. The CDR3 is 15 residues long. The CDR3 reads CASSQLQGAIYGYTF. DNA of the CDR3: TGCGCCAGCAGCCAACTACAGGGGGCGATCTATGGCTACACCTTC.

CDR3 region: CATSRDHYGYTF. The CDR3 DNA sequence: TGTGCCACCAGCAGAGATCATTATGGCTACACCTTC. The rearrangement uses TRBV15 and TRBJ1-2; D remains ambiguous. The V gene lost 0 bases and the J gene lost 5 bases, with 4 bases spanning the gap. Germline V gives CDR1 LNHNV, CDR2 YYDKDF (reference sequence). CDR3 length equals 12 residues.

The chain is built from TRBV4-2 and TRBJ1-1, with 8 bases lining up with TRBD1. V trimming: 0 bases; J trimming: 1 base; junction bases outside the gene matches: 1. The CDR3 spans 15 residues. Germline V gene lookup returns CDR1 LGHNA and CDR2 YNFKEQ. CDR3 nucleotides: TGTGCCAGCAGCCAAGACAGGGGGCCGAACACTGAAGCTTTCTTT. Translating it yields CASSQDRGPNTEAFF.

This chain uses TRBV19 with TRBJ1-1; the D gene is possibly TRBD1 (5 bases). The CDR3 runs to 15 residues. V dropped 6 bases and J dropped 6 bases, with 20 bases sitting between them. Germline CDR1 LNHDA, CDR2 SQIVND (reference sequence). This chain's CDR3 is CASSDPGVRVAEAFF. DNA for the CDR3: TGTGCCAGTAGCGATCCGGGGGTCCGAGTGGCTGAAGCTTTCTTT.

This clone showed up just once. The J gene is TRBJ1-4, the V gene TRBV2; TRBD1 agrees at 11 bases. The CDR3 has 16 amino acids. Germline trimming cut 4 bases from V and 3 bases from J; bases unmatched to any gene: 4. Germline V gene sequence: CDR1 SNHLY, CDR2 FYNNEI. The CDR3 sequence: CASSAGQGASNEKLFF. CDR3 sequence (DNA): TGTGCCAGCAGTGCCGGACAGGGGGCTTCTAATGAAAAACTGTTTTTT.